Each of the 29 T cell receptor beta chains below was sequenced from the same sample in a study of cytotoxic CD8 clonotypes in ibrutinib-treated CLL. This table comes from immunoSEQ multiplex PCR, and its TCRdb copy is limited to in-frame clones, with some not included. The sample includes roughly 190,000 clones, roughly 72% of them seen just once. This specimen consisted of PBMCs, obtained after 24 months of ibrutinib treatment. All receptors derive from a human donor with chronic lymphocytic leukemia.

The chain has TRBV9 and TRBJ2-2; D may be TRBD2 (6 bases). V was pared by 4 bases and J by 6 bases, with 16 bases between. Germline V CDR1 and CDR2: SGDLS, YYNGEE. CDR3 length: 15 amino acids. Here the CDR3 reads CASSSRDSISGELFF. Written as DNA, the CDR3 is TGTGCCAGCAGCAGCCGGGACTCTATATCCGGGGAGCTGTTTTTT. The complete variable domain, with remaining parts taken from reference TRBV9 and TRBJ2-2, reads DSGVTQTPKHLITATGQRVTLRCSPRSGDLSVYWYQQSLDQGLQFLIQYYNGEERAKGNILERFSAQQFPDLHSELNLSSLELGDSALYFCASSSRDSISGELFFGEGSRLTVL.

The rearrangement links TRBV6-5 to TRBJ1-2, with D unresolved. The CDR3 loop spans 16 amino acids. V was pared by 0 bases and J by 8 bases, with 19 bases between. Germline CDR1 and CDR2: MNHEY and SVGAGI. CDR3: CASSYSESSVGRGYTF. The CDR3 DNA is TGTGCCAGCAGTTACTCGGAGAGCAGTGTGGGGAGGGGCTACACCTTC.

The rearrangement uses TRBV7-9 and TRBJ2-2; D unresolved. V dropped 1 base and J dropped 5 bases, with 11 bases sitting between them. The CDR3 sequence is 15 residues long. Germline V gives CDR1 SEHNR, CDR2 FQNEAQ (reference sequence). In DNA form, the CDR3 reads TGTGCCAGCAGCTTAGTTTCGGGTTGGACCGGGGAGCTGTTTTTT. It codes for CASSLVSGWTGELFF.

The chain employs TRBV9 and TRBJ2-1; D call uncertain. V gave up 1 base and J gave up 6 bases, with 17 bases separating them. The CDR3 is made up of 16 amino acids. The germline CDR1 and CDR2 sequences are SGDLS and YYNGEE. CDR3 sequence: CASSVSPWWDSNEQFF. CDR3 nucleotide sequence: TGTGCCAGCAGCGTAAGTCCGTGGTGGGATTCCAATGAGCAGTTCTTC.

The chain joins TRBV15 to TRBJ2-7, with D unclear. This CDR3 comprises 12 residues. CDR1 is LNHNV, CDR2 YYDKDF, per germline (reference sequence). V lost 3 bases to trimming and J lost 6 bases, with 9 bases between them. The CDR3 DNA follows: TGTGCCACCAGCAGTTGGGTGGGCGAGCAGTACTTC. Its translation is CATSSWVGEQYF.

The chain recombines TRBV5-6 with TRBJ1-5; D is possibly TRBD1 (5 bases). There are 16 residues in the CDR3. Trimming took 4 bases from V and 0 from J, leaving 14 bases between them. Germline V gives CDR1 SGHDT, CDR2 YYEEEE. The CDR3 nucleotides are TGTGCCAGCAGCCCCCAGGCCAGGGCTAGCAATCAGCCCCAGCATTTT. As protein: CASSPQARASNQPQHF.

The V gene is TRBV27, the J gene TRBJ2-1; D remains unclear. Per the germline V gene, CDR1 is MNHEY and CDR2 is SMNVEV (reference sequence). The V and J ends lost 2 bases and 7 bases respectively, with 9 bases between them. The CDR3 loop spans 13 amino acids. The CDR3 protein is CASSLQVMNEQFF. The CDR3 DNA sequence: TGTGCCAGCAGTTTACAGGTTATGAATGAGCAGTTCTTC.

The genes are TRBV5-1 and TRBJ2-2; D is undetermined. This CDR3 has 13 residues. V lost 1 base, J lost 4 bases, and 5 bases lay in between. CDR1 is SGHRS and CDR2 is YFSETQ in the germline V gene. CDR3 sequence (DNA): TGCGCCAGCAGCTTGTGGTCCACCGGGGAGCTGTTTTTT. Translated, it gives CASSLWSTGELFF.

This clone appeared once. V and J are TRBV5-6 and TRBJ2-1; 14 bases fit TRBD2. The J segment lost 1 base and the V segment lost 5 bases, leaving 5 bases of the junction unmatched. The CDR3 contains 17 residues. Germline V gene data show CDR1 as SGHDT and CDR2 as YYEEEE. CDR3 protein: CASSTGTSGRSYNEQFF. DNA of the CDR3: TGTGCCAGCAGTACCGGGACTAGCGGGAGATCCTACAATGAGCAGTTCTTC. The variable domain in full, with the rest retrieved from reference TRBV5-6 and TRBJ2-1, is DAGVTQSPTHLIKTRGQQVTLRCSPKSGHDTVSWYQQALGQGPQFIFQYYEEEERQRGNFPDRFSGHQFPNYSSELNVNALLLGDSALYLCASSTGTSGRSYNEQFFGPGTRLTVL.

The chain carries TRBV7-9 and TRBJ1-5; 10 bases agree with TRBD1. CDR1 is SEHNR and CDR2 is FQNEAQ in the germline V gene (reference sequence). The CDR3 has 15 residues. Trimming at V came to 3 bases and at J to 2 bases, leaving 1 base not matched to a gene. The CDR3 here is CASSLGTGGNQPQHF. The CDR3 bases are TGTGCCAGCAGCTTGGGGACAGGGGGCAATCAGCCCCAGCATTTT.

A remark on this clone: One end of the junction fails to match germline, which may point to a read error. The chain has TRBV7-7 and TRBJ2-1, with D perhaps TRBD2 (5 bases). In germline, CDR1 is SSHAT, CDR2 FNYEAQ (reference sequence). CDR3 length: 16 residues. The CDR3, as DNA: TGTGCTAGCAGCCCTAGGGTAGGACTCCTATACGGTGAGCAGTTCTTC. Translation gives CASSPRVGLLYGEQFF. Looking up the rest from reference TRBV7-7 and TRBJ2-1 gives the full variable domain: GAGVSQSPRYKVTKRGQDVTLRCDPISSHATLYWYQQALGQGPEFLTYFNYEAQPDKSGLPSDRFSAERPEGSISTLTIQRTEQRDSAMYRCASSPRVGLLYGEQFFGPGTRLTVL.

The V call is TRBV7-2, the J call TRBJ2-3; D not resolved. Germline V gene data show CDR1 as SGHTA and CDR2 as FQGNSA. The CDR3 covers 15 residues. V was pared by 5 bases and J by 1 base, with 13 bases between. CDR3 nucleotides: TGTGCCAGCAGCCCCCCATTATTGGGCACAGATACGCAGTATTTT. This gives the protein CASSPPLLGTDTQYF.

A few counts support this clone. The chain has TRBV30 and TRBJ2-1; 7 bases map to TRBD2. V lost 2 bases to trimming and J lost 0 bases; unmatched junction nucleotides: 7. The CDR3 spans 16 residues. From germline, CDR1 is GTSNPN and CDR2 SVGIG (reference sequence). CDR3 in DNA: TGTGCCTGGAGTTTGCTAGCGGAGAGCTCCTACAATGAGCAGTTCTTC. Residues: CAWSLLAESSYNEQFF.

The rearrangement links TRBV5-1 to TRBJ2-7, with 8 bases fitting TRBD2. Germline values: CDR1 SGHRS, CDR2 YFSETQ. This CDR3 comprises 14 residues. V lost 5 bases and J lost 0; bases outside the gene matches: 4. CDR3 sequence reads: CASRPSGYSYEQYF. The CDR3 DNA follows: TGCGCCAGCAGGCCTAGCGGGTACTCCTACGAGCAGTACTTC.

V is TRBV6-1 and J is TRBJ1-3; TRBD1 agrees at 10 bases. V was pared by 4 bases and J by 1 base, with 10 bases of the junction left unmatched. CDR3 length equals 18 residues. CDR1 is MNHNS, CDR2 SASEGT, per germline. CDR3 DNA sequence: TGTGCCAGCAGTGTAAGACTTAGACAGGGGGCGTCTGGAAACACCATATATTTT. The encoded protein is CASSVRLRQGASGNTIYF.

The chain has TRBV6-5 and TRBJ2-2; no definite D call. Germline V CDR1 and CDR2: MNHEY, SVGAGI. The CDR3 is made up of 16 amino acids. Trimming took off 1 base at V and 0 bases at J, with 9 bases between the two ends. The CDR3 loop reads CASSYCYYTNTGELFF. The CDR3 nucleotides read TGTGCCAGCAGTTACTGCTATTACACGAACACCGGGGAGCTGTTTTTT.

This clone has a handful of counts. The J gene is TRBJ2-5, the V gene TRBV7-8; 8 nucleotides align to TRBD2. CDR3 length equals 15 residues. The germline V gene encodes CDR1 SGHVS and CDR2 FQNEAQ. The V and J ends lost 0 bases and 7 bases, in that order; junction bases with no gene match: 7. The CDR3, as DNA: TGTGCCAGCAGCTTAGCGGAGACTAGCGCGGTGACCCAGTACTTC. Translation gives CASSLAETSAVTQYF.

The chain recombines TRBV9 with TRBJ2-7; D is uncertain. The CDR3 is 14 residues long. V was trimmed by 0 bases and J by 2 bases, leaving 9 bases between them. Germline CDR1 reads SGDLS; CDR2 reads YYNGEE. This CDR3 is CASSVEGRTYEQYF. The CDR3 coding sequence is TGTGCCAGCAGCGTAGAGGGCAGAACCTACGAGCAGTACTTC.

This clone was seen a single time. The chain uses TRBV28 and TRBJ1-5; D is unclear. This CDR3 has 14 amino acids. V lost 10 bases and J 5 bases, leaving 18 bases between the germline ends. Germline V CDR1 and CDR2: MDHEN, SYDVKM. The CDR3 is CATLPPGIYQPQHF. In DNA form, the CDR3 reads TGTGCCACCCTGCCTCCGGGTATCTATCAGCCCCAGCATTTT.

Written as DNA, the CDR3 is TGCGCCAGCAGCTTCGGGACAGTTGGCAATGAGCAGTTCTTC. This sequence encodes CASSFGTVGNEQFF. The rearrangement uses TRBV5-1 and TRBJ2-1; 7 nucleotides match TRBD1. The V gene end was trimmed by 2 bases and the J gene end by 6 bases; junction bases not matched to a gene: 5. Per germline, CDR1 SGHRS and CDR2 YFSETQ. The CDR3 consists of 14 residues.

This chain joins TRBV28 and TRBJ2-1; TRBD2 aligns across 7 bases. CDR3 length: 17 amino acids. V lost 3 bases to trimming and J lost 5 bases; unmatched junction nucleotides: 13. Germline CDR1 and CDR2: MDHEN and SYDVKM. CDR3: CASSLTTGLGKNNEQFF. The CDR3 bases are TGTGCCAGCAGTTTGACCACCGGACTAGGAAAGAACAATGAGCAGTTCTTC.

The chain's CDR3 is CASSPGLATYEQYF. Written as DNA, the CDR3 is TGTGCCAGCAGCCCGGGACTAGCGACCTACGAGCAGTACTTC. The rearrangement uses TRBV7-7 and TRBJ2-7; 10 bases line up with TRBD2. The germline V gene encodes CDR1 SSHAT and CDR2 FNYEAQ (reference sequence). The V segment lost 5 bases and the J segment 2 bases; nucleotides outside the gene matches: 3. The CDR3 is 14 amino acids.

This sequence joins TRBV19 and TRBJ2-2; no firm D call. Germline-derived CDR1 and CDR2 are LNHDA and SQIVND (reference sequence). V was trimmed by 7 bases and J by 7 bases, leaving 16 bases between them. This CDR3 is built from 14 residues. The CDR3 is CASKRKLGGGELFF. Here the CDR3 DNA reads TGTGCCAGTAAAAGGAAATTGGGCGGCGGGGAGCTGTTTTTT. The full variable domain, with the rest looked up from reference TRBV19 and TRBJ2-2, is DGGITQSPKYLFRKEGQNVTLSCEQNLNHDAMYWYRQDPGQGLRLIYYSQIVNDFQKGDIAEGYSVSREKKESFPLTVTSAQKNPTAFYLCASKRKLGGGELFFGEGSRLTVL.

The chain couples TRBV14 to TRBJ2-7; D is undetermined. Trimming shortened V by 0 bases and J by 1 base, and 4 bases separated the two germline ends. The CDR3 has 13 amino acids. Germline CDR1 reads SGHDN; CDR2 reads FVKESK. The CDR3 protein is CASSQDTSYEQYF. CDR3 DNA sequence: TGTGCCAGCAGCCAAGACACGTCCTACGAGCAGTACTTC.

This chain connects TRBV23-1 to TRBJ2-7; 7 nucleotides align to TRBD1. TRBV23-1 counts as an open reading frame of uncertain function. After removal of 8 bases from V and 5 bases from J, the junction contained 6 bases not matched to a gene. The CDR3 consists of 12 residues. The CDR3 sequence is CASGGQLDEQYF. In DNA, the CDR3 is TGCGCCAGCGGGGGACAGTTGGACGAGCAGTACTTC.

There are a few counts of this clone. The V call is TRBV2, the J call TRBJ1-2; 9 nucleotides line up with TRBD1. The trim removed 6 bases at V and 8 bases at J, leaving 13 bases unmatched. Germline V gene lookup returns CDR1 SNHLY and CDR2 FYNNEI. The CDR3 length is 15 residues. CDR3 nucleotide sequence: TGTGCCAGCAGGACCCCGGGACAGGGCAATAAGGGCTACACCTTC. Translated: CASRTPGQGNKGYTF. Drawing the rest from reference TRBV2 and TRBJ1-2, the complete variable domain is EPEVTQTPSHQVTQMGQEVILRCVPISNHLYFYWYRQILGQKVEFLVSFYNNEISEKSEIFDDQFSVERPDGSNFTLKIRSTKLEDSAMYFCASRTPGQGNKGYTFGSGTRLTVV.

This clone was counted once. V usage is TRBV2 and J usage is TRBJ1-5; D is unresolved. Trimming left V 1 base short and J 4 bases short, with 11 bases between. CDR3 size: 15 residues. Looked up from germline, CDR1 is SNHLY and CDR2 is FYNNEI. The CDR3 DNA reads TGTGCCAGCAGTGAAGTGCAGGTCCCAAATCAGCCCCAGCATTTT. Its protein product is CASSEVQVPNQPQHF.

This clone occurred a few times. The CDR3 coding sequence is TGTGCCTGGAGCCCCGCGTGGGCAGGAGGCGAAAAACTGTTTTTT. It is translated as CAWSPAWAGGEKLFF. The chain combines TRBV30 with TRBJ1-4; no clear D. The CDR3 extends over 15 amino acids. V lost 3 bases, J lost 8 bases, and 19 bases lay in between. Looked up from germline, CDR1 is GTSNPN and CDR2 is SVGIG (reference sequence).

This clone came up a few times. The chain links TRBV6-5 to TRBJ2-7; 8 bases are shared with TRBD1. This CDR3 contains 15 residues. Unmatched junction bases numbered 8, after V lost 0 bases and J lost 7 bases. Germline CDR1 reads MNHEY; CDR2 reads SVGAGI. The CDR3 DNA is TGTGCCAGCAGTTACTCGATGACAGGGGTGAATGAGCAGTACTTC. Residues: CASSYSMTGVNEQYF.